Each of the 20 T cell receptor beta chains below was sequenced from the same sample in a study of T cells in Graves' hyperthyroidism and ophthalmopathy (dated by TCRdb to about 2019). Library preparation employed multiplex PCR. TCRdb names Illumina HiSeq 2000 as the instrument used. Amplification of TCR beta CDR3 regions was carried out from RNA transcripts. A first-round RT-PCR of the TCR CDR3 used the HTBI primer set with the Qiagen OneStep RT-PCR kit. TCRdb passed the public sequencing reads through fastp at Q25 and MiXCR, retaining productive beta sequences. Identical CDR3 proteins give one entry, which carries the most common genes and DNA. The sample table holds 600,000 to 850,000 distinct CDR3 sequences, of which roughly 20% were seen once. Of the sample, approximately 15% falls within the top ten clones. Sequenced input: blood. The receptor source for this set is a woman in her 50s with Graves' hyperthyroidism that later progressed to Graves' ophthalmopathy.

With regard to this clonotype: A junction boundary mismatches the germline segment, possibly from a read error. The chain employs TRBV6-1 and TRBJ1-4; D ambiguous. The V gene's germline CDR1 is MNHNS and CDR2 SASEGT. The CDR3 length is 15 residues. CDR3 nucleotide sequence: TGTGCCAGCAGTGAAGAGTGGGGAGGAAATGAAAAACTGTCTTTT. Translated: CASSEEWGGNEKLSF.

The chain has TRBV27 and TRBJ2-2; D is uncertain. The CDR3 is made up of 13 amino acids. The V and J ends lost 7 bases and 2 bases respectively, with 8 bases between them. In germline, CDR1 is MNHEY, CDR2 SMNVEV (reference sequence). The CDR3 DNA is TGTGCCAGCATGGGCGGAAACACCGGGGAGCTGTTTTTT. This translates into CASMGGNTGELFF.

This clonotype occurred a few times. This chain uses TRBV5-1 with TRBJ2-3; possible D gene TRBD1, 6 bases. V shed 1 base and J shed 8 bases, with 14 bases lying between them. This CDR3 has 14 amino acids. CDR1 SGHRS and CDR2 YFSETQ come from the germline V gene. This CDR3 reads CASSLTGPTGTQYF. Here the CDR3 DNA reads TGCGCCAGCAGCTTGACAGGGCCTACGGGTACGCAGTATTTT.

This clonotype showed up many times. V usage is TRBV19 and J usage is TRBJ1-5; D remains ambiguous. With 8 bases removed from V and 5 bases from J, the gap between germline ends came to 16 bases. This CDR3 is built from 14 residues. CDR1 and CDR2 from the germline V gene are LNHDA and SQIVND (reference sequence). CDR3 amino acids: CASSLGRIDQPQHF. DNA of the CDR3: TGTGCCAGTTCCCTTGGACGGATAGATCAGCCCCAGCATTTT.

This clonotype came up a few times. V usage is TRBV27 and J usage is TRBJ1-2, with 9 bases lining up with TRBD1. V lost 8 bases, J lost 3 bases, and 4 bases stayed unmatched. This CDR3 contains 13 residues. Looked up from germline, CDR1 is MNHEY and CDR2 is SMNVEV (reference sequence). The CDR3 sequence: CASGQGRYYGYTF. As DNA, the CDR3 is TGTGCCAGCGGACAGGGGCGGTACTATGGCTACACCTTC.

The CDR3 DNA reads as TGTGCCTGGGGGGGCCCGGGGCGCAGTCAGCCCCAGCATTTT. This translates into CAWGGPGRSQPQHF. The chain is built from TRBV30 and TRBJ1-5, with a tentative D call TRBD1 (6 bases). Trimming left V 5 bases short and J 6 bases short, with 17 bases between. Germline lookup yields CDR1 GTSNPN and CDR2 SVGIG (reference sequence). The CDR3 totals 14 residues.

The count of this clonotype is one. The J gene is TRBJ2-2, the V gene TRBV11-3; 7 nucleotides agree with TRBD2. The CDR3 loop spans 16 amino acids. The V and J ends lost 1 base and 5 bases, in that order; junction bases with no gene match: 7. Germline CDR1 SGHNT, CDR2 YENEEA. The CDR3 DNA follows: TGTGCCAGCAGCTTAGTGGGCGGGGGACGAACCGGGGAGCTGTTTTTT. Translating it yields CASSLVGGGRTGELFF.

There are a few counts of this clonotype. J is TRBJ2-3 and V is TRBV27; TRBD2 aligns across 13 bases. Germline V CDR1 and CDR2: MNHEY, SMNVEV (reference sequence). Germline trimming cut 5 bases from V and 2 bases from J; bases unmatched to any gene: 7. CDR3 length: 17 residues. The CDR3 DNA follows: TGTGCCAGCAGTACCCCTGGACTAGCGGGGGACACAGATACGCAGTATTTT. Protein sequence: CASSTPGLAGDTDTQYF.

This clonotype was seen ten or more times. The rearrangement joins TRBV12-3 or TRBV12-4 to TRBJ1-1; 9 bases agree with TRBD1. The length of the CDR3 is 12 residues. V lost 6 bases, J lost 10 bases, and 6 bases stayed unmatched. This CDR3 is CASSSQGARAFF. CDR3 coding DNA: TGTGCCAGCAGCTCACAGGGGGCTAGAGCTTTCTTT.

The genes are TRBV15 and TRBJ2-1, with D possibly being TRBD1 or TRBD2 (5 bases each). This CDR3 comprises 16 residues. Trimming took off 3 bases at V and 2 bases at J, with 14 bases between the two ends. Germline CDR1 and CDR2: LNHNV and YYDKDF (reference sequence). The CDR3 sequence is CATSRGTGPAYNEQFF. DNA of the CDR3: TGTGCCACCAGCAGGGGGACCGGGCCGGCCTACAATGAGCAGTTCTTC.

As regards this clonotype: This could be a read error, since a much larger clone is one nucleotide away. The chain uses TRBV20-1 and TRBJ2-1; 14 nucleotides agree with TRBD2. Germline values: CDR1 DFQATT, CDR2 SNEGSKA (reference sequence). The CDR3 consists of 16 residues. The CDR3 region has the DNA TGCAGTGCTAGACCCCGACTAGCGGGGGGGCAGAATGAGCAGCTCTTC. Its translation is CSARPRLAGGQNEQLF.

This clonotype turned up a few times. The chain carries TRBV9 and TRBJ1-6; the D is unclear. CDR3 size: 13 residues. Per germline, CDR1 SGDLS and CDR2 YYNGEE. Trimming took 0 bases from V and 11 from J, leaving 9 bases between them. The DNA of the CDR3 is TGTGCCAGCAGCGTAGGTGGACCACCACCCCTCCACTTT. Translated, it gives CASSVGGPPPLHF.

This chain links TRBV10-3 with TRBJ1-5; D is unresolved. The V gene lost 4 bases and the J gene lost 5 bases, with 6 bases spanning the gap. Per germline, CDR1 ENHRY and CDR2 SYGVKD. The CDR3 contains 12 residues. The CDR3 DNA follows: TGTGCCATCAGTGCAAGGGATCAGCCCCAGCATTTT. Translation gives CAISARDQPQHF.

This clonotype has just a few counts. DNA of the CDR3: TGCGCCAGCAGCCAAGACGCAGGGGGGCCTGAAGCTTTCTTT. It is translated as CASSQDAGGPEAFF. The chain uses TRBV4-1 and TRBJ1-1; 7 bases map to TRBD1. With V trimmed by 0 bases and J by 6 bases, 4 bases remained unmatched. The germline V gene has CDR1 MGHRA and CDR2 YSYEKL. This CDR3 region has 14 residues.

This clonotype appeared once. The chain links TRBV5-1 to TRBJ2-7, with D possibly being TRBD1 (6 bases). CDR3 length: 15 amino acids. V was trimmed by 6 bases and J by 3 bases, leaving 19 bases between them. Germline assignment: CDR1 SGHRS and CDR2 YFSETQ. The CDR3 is CASTQGTRVGYEQYF. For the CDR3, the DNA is TGCGCCAGCACCCAGGGGACACGGGTCGGCTACGAGCAGTACTTC.

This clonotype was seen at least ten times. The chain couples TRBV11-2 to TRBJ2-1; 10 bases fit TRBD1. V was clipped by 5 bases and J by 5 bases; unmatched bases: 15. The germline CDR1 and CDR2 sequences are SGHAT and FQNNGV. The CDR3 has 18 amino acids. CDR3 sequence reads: CASSPSPWDRGRNNEQFF. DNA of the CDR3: TGTGCCAGCAGCCCTAGTCCCTGGGACAGGGGACGAAACAATGAGCAGTTCTTC.

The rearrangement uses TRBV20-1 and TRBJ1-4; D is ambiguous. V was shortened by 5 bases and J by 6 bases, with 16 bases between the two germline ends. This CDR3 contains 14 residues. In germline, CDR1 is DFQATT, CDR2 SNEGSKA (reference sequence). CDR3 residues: CSARVTLADEKLFF. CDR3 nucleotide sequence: TGCAGTGCTCGAGTCACTCTGGCTGATGAAAAACTGTTTTTT.

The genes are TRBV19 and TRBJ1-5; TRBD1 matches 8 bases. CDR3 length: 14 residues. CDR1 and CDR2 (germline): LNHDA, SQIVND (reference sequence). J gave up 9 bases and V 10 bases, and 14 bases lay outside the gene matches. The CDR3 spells CATRDRQGGGPQHF. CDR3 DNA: TGTGCCACTCGGGACAGGCAAGGAGGGGGGCCCCAGCATTTT. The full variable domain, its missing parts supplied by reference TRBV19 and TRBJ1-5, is DGGITQSPKYLFRKEGQNVTLSCEQNLNHDAMYWYRQDPGQGLRLIYYSQIVNDFQKGDIAEGYSVSREKKESFPLTVTSAQKNPTAFYLCATRDRQGGGPQHFGDGTRLSIL.

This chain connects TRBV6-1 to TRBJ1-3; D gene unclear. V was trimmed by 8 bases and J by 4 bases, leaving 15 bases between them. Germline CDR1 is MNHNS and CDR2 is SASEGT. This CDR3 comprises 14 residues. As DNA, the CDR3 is TGTGCCAGCTCGGTCAAAGAGCGCGGAAACACCATATATTTT. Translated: CASSVKERGNTIYF.

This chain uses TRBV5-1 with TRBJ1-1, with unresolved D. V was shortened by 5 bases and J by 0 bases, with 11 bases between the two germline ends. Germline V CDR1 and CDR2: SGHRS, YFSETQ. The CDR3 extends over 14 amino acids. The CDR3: CASSNYELNTEAFF. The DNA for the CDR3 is TGCGCCAGCAGTAACTACGAGTTGAACACTGAAGCTTTCTTT. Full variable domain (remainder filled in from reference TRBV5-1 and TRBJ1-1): KAGVTQTPRYLIKTRGQQVTLSCSPISGHRSVSWYQQTPGQGLQFLFEYFSETQRNKGNFPGRFSGRQFSNSRSEMNVSTLELGDSALYLCASSNYELNTEAFFGQGTRLTVV.